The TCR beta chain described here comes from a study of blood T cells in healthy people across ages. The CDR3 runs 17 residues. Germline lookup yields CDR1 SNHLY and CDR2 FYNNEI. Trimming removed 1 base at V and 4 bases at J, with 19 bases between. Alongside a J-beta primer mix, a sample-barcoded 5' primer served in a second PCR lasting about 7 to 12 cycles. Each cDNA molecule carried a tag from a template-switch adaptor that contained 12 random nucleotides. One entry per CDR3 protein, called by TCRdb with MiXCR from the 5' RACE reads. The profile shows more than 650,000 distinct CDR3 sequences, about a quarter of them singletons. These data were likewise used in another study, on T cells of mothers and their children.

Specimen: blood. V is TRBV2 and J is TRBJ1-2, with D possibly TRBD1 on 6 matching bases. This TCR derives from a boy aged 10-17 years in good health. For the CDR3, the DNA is TGTGCCAGCAGTGAAGGGTGGAGGGCCGAGGGGGGCTATGGCTACACCTTC. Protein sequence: CASSEGWRAEGGYGYTF.